This note documents a single T cell receptor beta chain sequence. These data belong to a study of T-cell memory formation after mild COVID-19. Constant-segment-primed 5'RACE gave TCR alpha and TCR beta cDNA libraries with sample barcodes and UMIs. MiXCR, run by TCRdb on the 5' RACE reads, gives a single entry per CDR3 protein. The table records approximately 260,000 distinct CDR3 sequences, under 20% of them present only once. The CDR3 is 13 residues long. Trimming removed 3 bases at V and 3 bases at J, with 9 bases between. This TCR was sampled from a man aged 18 to 30 who had mild COVID-19 (a few samples of this study predate the infection). Cell type and time point are not known. This chain uses TRBV12-3 or TRBV12-4 with TRBJ2-7; unclear D gene. Specimen: PBMCs or a T cell subset sorted from them (not recorded which). The CDR3 loop is CASSFTPSYEQYF. The CDR3 region has the DNA TGTGCCAGCAGTTTCACCCCAAGCTACGAGCAGTACTTC.